This passage covers 27 T cell receptor beta chains from one sample sequenced in a study of shared clonotypes between healthy human individuals. It was CD45RO-negative cells, positively selected for CCR7, that made up naive CD8 cells, with terminally differentiated effector memory CD45RA+ cells excluded. Assay: immunoSEQ multiplex PCR; the TCRdb copy retains only in-frame clones and omits some. The repertoire consists of about 2.1 million clones, with 85% to 95% occurring once and the leading ten covering about 1.8%. What was sequenced was naive CD8+ T cells from PBMCs. The receptor set was obtained from a man younger than 30 in good health. Some clones in this sample may be carry-over from other donors' samples.

The V gene is TRBV27, the J gene TRBJ1-1; 10 bases fit TRBD1. V lost 6 bases to trimming and J lost 1 base; unmatched junction nucleotides: 5. This CDR3 is 15 amino acids long. Germline loops: CDR1 MNHEY, CDR2 SMNVEV (reference sequence). The CDR3 DNA is TGTGCCAGCAGGAGGACAGGGGGGCCGAACACTGAAGCTTTCTTT. Translated, it gives CASRRTGGPNTEAFF.

The V and J genes are TRBV30 and TRBJ2-7; D not certain. Germline loops: CDR1 GTSNPN, CDR2 SVGIG (reference sequence). This CDR3 region has 12 residues. Trimming left V 2 bases short and J 3 bases short, with 8 bases between. The DNA for the CDR3 is TGTGCCTGGAGTCCCCAACTCTACGAGCAGTACTTC. Amino acid sequence: CAWSPQLYEQYF.

The chain links TRBV10-3 to TRBJ2-7; 8 bases are shared with TRBD1. CDR1 ENHRY and CDR2 SYGVKD come from the germline V gene. The CDR3 spans 16 residues. V lost 5 bases, J lost 4 bases, and 13 bases stayed unmatched. The CDR3 loop reads CAISNSPGQVDYEQYF. The CDR3 DNA is TGTGCCATCAGTAATTCCCCGGGACAGGTAGATTACGAGCAGTACTTC.

The chain links TRBV11-2 to TRBJ2-7, with D hard to call. V lost 5 bases and J 0 bases, leaving 17 bases between the germline ends. Germline CDR1 is SGHAT and CDR2 is FQNNGV. The CDR3 extends over 16 amino acids. CDR3 loop: CASSPHGRRNSYEQYF. In nucleotides, the CDR3 is TGTGCCAGCAGCCCCCACGGGCGACGGAACTCCTACGAGCAGTACTTC.

Worth noting for this clone: The DNA is omitted, as the CDR3 cannot be located on it reliably, and the CDR3 follows TCRdb's listing. J is TRBJ2-1 and V is TRBV12-1; the table gives TRBD1 as D, unverified against the DNA. TRBV12-1 has pseudogene status. The CDR3 comprises 17 residues, both ends counted. CDR3 loop: CASSFVAGGTGGYEQFF.

Notes on this clone: This could be a read error, since a much larger clone is one nucleotide away. DNA of the CDR3: TGTGCCAGCAGCCTTAACACTGAAGCTTTCTTT. Encoded protein: CASSLNTEAFF. The rearrangement uses TRBV5-5 and TRBJ1-1, with D uncertain. Germline V lookup: CDR1 SGHKS, CDR2 YYEKEE (reference sequence). Trimming stripped 4 bases from V and 2 bases from J, with 3 bases between. This CDR3 comprises 11 residues.

The J gene is TRBJ2-7, the V gene TRBV5-6; D is undetermined. CDR1 and CDR2 from the germline V gene are SGHDT and YYEEEE. CDR3 length: 11 residues. Between the trimmed V and J ends, which lost 4 bases and 4 bases, there was a span of 6 bases. The CDR3 protein is CASSRGYEQYF. The DNA of the CDR3 is TGTGCCAGCAGCCGTGGATACGAGCAGTACTTC. Using reference TRBV5-6 and TRBJ2-7 for the parts outside the CDR3, the full variable domain is DAGVTQSPTHLIKTRGQQVTLRCSPKSGHDTVSWYQQALGQGPQFIFQYYEEEERQRGNFPDRFSGHQFPNYSSELNVNALLLGDSALYLCASSRGYEQYFGPGTRLTVT.

The rearrangement joins TRBV27 to TRBJ2-3; tentatively, D is TRBD2 (6 bases). The CDR3 length is 15 residues. Trimming cost V 3 bases and J 6 bases, with 16 bases left between them. Looked up from germline, CDR1 is MNHEY and CDR2 is SMNVEV (reference sequence). The CDR3 sequence is CASSLGGRPTDTQYF. The CDR3 DNA sequence: TGTGCCAGCAGTTTGGGGGGACGGCCCACGGATACGCAGTATTTT.

The chain couples TRBV5-1 to TRBJ1-5; D uncertain. Germline loops: CDR1 SGHRS, CDR2 YFSETQ. Between the trimmed V and J ends, which lost 0 bases and 6 bases, there was a span of 7 bases. The CDR3 extends over 13 amino acids. For the CDR3, the DNA is TGCGCCAGCAGCTTGGGTCCGGGTCAGCCCCAGCATTTT. This gives the protein CASSLGPGQPQHF.

This clone was counted only a few times. V usage is TRBV7-8 and J usage is TRBJ1-2, with D possibly TRBD1 on 5 matching bases. Germline-derived CDR1 and CDR2 are SGHVS and FQNEAQ. Deletions cut 2 bases from V and 7 bases from J, with 14 bases between. This CDR3 region has 14 residues. Here the CDR3 reads CASSLWLGGAGYTF. The DNA for the CDR3 is TGTGCCAGCAGCTTATGGTTGGGGGGTGCTGGCTACACCTTC.

Note on this clone: In the same sample, other DNA sequences code for this CDR3. The gene calls are TRBV5-4 and TRBJ2-2; D gene uncertain. The CDR3 has 12 amino acids. Looked up from germline, CDR1 is SGHNT and CDR2 is YYREEE (reference sequence). V lost 4 bases and J 6 bases, leaving 7 bases between the germline ends. The CDR3 reads CASSLVAGELFF. CDR3 DNA: TGTGCCAGCAGCCTAGTTGCCGGGGAGCTGTTTTTT.

J is TRBJ2-7 and V is TRBV9; 8 bases match TRBD2. The CDR3 sequence is 14 residues long. Germline trimming cut 3 bases from V and 4 bases from J; bases unmatched to any gene: 6. The germline V gene has CDR1 SGDLS and CDR2 YYNGEE. CDR3 region: CASSGGTSRYEQYF. DNA of the CDR3: TGTGCCAGCAGCGGTGGGACTAGTAGGTACGAGCAGTACTTC.

The chain employs TRBV19 and TRBJ2-1, with 12 bases matching TRBD2. This CDR3 has 15 residues. J was trimmed by 4 bases and V by 7 bases; bases with no gene match: 5. Germline CDR1 reads LNHDA; CDR2 reads SQIVND (reference sequence). The CDR3 loop is CASTASGREYNEQFF. As DNA, the CDR3 is TGTGCCAGTACAGCTAGCGGGAGGGAATACAATGAGCAGTTCTTC.

The genes are TRBV7-9 and TRBJ2-7, with 8 bases lining up with TRBD1. J lost 5 bases, V lost 3 bases, and 9 bases had no gene match. CDR1 and CDR2 from the germline V gene are SEHNR and FQNEAQ (reference sequence). The CDR3 runs 15 residues. For the CDR3, the DNA is TGTGCCAGCAGCTTCGCGGGACAGGTGAGGAACGAGCAGTACTTC. It is translated as CASSFAGQVRNEQYF.

The V gene is TRBV14, the J gene TRBJ2-1; 11 bases match TRBD2. Germline CDR1 SGHDN, CDR2 FVKESK. Trimming at V came to 0 bases and at J to 6 bases, leaving 13 bases not matched to a gene. There are 19 residues in the CDR3. The CDR3 protein is CASSQDGPHSGRAGNEQFF. The CDR3 nucleotides read TGTGCCAGCAGCCAAGACGGACCCCATAGCGGGAGGGCCGGCAATGAGCAGTTCTTC.

This chain connects TRBV5-1 to TRBJ2-1, with a weak D call TRBD2 (5 bases). Germline values: CDR1 SGHRS, CDR2 YFSETQ. This CDR3 is built from 17 residues. Deletions cut 2 bases from V and 6 bases from J, with 21 bases between. CDR3 nucleotides: TGCGCCAGCAGCTTCCTCGATTGGCGAGGAGAGGGCAATGAGCAGTTCTTC. It is translated as CASSFLDWRGEGNEQFF.

The chain has TRBV18 and TRBJ2-2, with 9 bases fitting TRBD2. Germline V gene lookup returns CDR1 KGHSH and CDR2 LQKENI. CDR3 length equals 16 residues. J gave up 4 bases and V 5 bases, and 8 bases lay outside the gene matches. The CDR3 region is CASSSLAGDGTGELFF. CDR3 in DNA: TGTGCCAGCTCATCGTTAGCGGGAGACGGCACCGGGGAGCTGTTTTTT.

The chain combines TRBV19 with TRBJ2-1, with 12 nucleotides matching TRBD2. CDR1 and CDR2 (germline): LNHDA, SQIVND (reference sequence). V was pared by 3 bases and J by 9 bases, with 6 bases of the junction left unmatched. The CDR3 is 15 amino acids. CDR3 bases: TGTGCCAGTAGTATTTTCCTAGCGGGGGGGTCTGAGCAGTTCTTC. Its translation: CASSIFLAGGSEQFF.

This clone was counted only a few times. The rearrangement joins TRBV25-1 to TRBJ1-1; weak D call: TRBD1 (6 bases). Germline CDR1 reads MGHDK; CDR2 reads SYGVNS. This CDR3 contains 13 residues. V lost 6 bases and J 4 bases, leaving 12 bases between the germline ends. This chain's CDR3 is CASSLGQSTEAFF. DNA for the CDR3: TGTGCCAGCAGCCTCGGACAGAGCACTGAAGCTTTCTTT. The full variable domain, completed using reference TRBV25-1 and TRBJ1-1, is EADIYQTPRYLVIGTGKKITLECSQTMGHDKMYWYQQDPGMELHLIHYSYGVNSTEKGDLSSESTVSRIRTEHFPLTLESARPSHTSQYLCASSLGQSTEAFFGQGTRLTVV.

The V call is TRBV7-9, the J call TRBJ2-3; D ambiguous. The germline V gene has CDR1 SEHNR and CDR2 FQNEAQ (reference sequence). The CDR3 covers 12 residues. V was shortened by 6 bases and J by 2 bases, with 6 bases between the two germline ends. CDR3 coding DNA: TGTGCCAGCAGGTATGACACAGATACGCAGTATTTT. Translation gives CASRYDTDTQYF.

J is TRBJ1-5 and V is TRBV4-1, with D unclear. The CDR3 has 14 amino acids. Deletions cut 5 bases from V and 3 bases from J, with 11 bases between. The germline gives CDR1 MGHRA, CDR2 YSYEKL. In DNA form, the CDR3 reads TGCGCCAGCAGCGACCGGGATAACAATCAGCCCCAGCATTTT. Translating it yields CASSDRDNNQPQHF.

The CDR3 loop reads CASSLVSGNRDTGELFF. For the CDR3, the DNA is TGTGCCAGCAGCTTAGTGTCGGGGAATAGGGACACCGGGGAGCTGTTTTTT. This chain connects TRBV7-8 to TRBJ2-2, with D possibly being TRBD2 (5 bases). CDR3 length: 17 amino acids. The germline CDR1 and CDR2 sequences are SGHVS and FQNEAQ. V was pared by 1 base and J by 3 bases, with 15 bases between.

The rearrangement uses TRBV11-2 and TRBJ2-3; D perhaps matches TRBD2 (5 bases). Trimming stripped 1 base from V and 4 bases from J, with 15 bases between. The germline V gene encodes CDR1 SGHAT and CDR2 FQNNGV. The CDR3 consists of 16 residues. DNA of the CDR3: TGTGCCAGCAGCTTAGGTCTAGCCGGGAAGGCAGATACGCAGTATTTT. The encoded protein is CASSLGLAGKADTQYF.

V is TRBV27 and J is TRBJ2-7; D remains ambiguous. Trimming left V 5 bases short and J 3 bases short, with 17 bases between. The CDR3 is made up of 15 amino acids. CDR1 is MNHEY, CDR2 SMNVEV, per germline (reference sequence). CDR3 coding DNA: TGTGCCAGCAGTCATCTGGACGGCGCGATCTACGAGCAGTACTTC. Protein: CASSHLDGAIYEQYF.

The J gene is TRBJ2-2, the V gene TRBV27; D not resolved. V lost 4 bases and J 1 base, leaving 10 bases between the germline ends. The CDR3 consists of 15 residues. Per the germline V gene, CDR1 is MNHEY and CDR2 is SMNVEV (reference sequence). CDR3 amino acids: CASSSLALNTGELFF. The DNA of the CDR3 is TGTGCCAGCAGTTCTCTGGCCTTGAACACCGGGGAGCTGTTTTTT.

Only one count was recorded for this clone. V gene TRBV27 combines with J gene TRBJ1-2; perhaps TRBD1 as D (5 bases). V dropped 3 bases and J dropped 7 bases, with 12 bases sitting between them. In germline, CDR1 is MNHEY, CDR2 SMNVEV (reference sequence). The CDR3 is 13 amino acids. CDR3 coding DNA: TGTGCCAGCAGTTTCGACAGCGCAGTTGGCTACACCTTC. Its protein is CASSFDSAVGYTF.

This chain joins TRBV7-6 and TRBJ2-1; the match to TRBD2 covers 11 bases. CDR1 is SGHVS, CDR2 FNYEAQ, per germline. Germline trimming cut 4 bases from V and 4 bases from J; bases unmatched to any gene: 15. This CDR3 has 19 residues. The CDR3 DNA is TGTGCCAGCAGCTCCCGACTCCTAGCGGGAGGCCCCTCTTACAATGAGCAGTTCTTC. As protein: CASSSRLLAGGPSYNEQFF. The whole variable domain, filled in from reference TRBV7-6 and TRBJ2-1, reads GAGVSQSPRYKVTKRGQDVALRCDPISGHVSLYWYRQALGQGPEFLTYFNYEAQQDKSGLPNDRFSAERPEGSISTLTIQRTEQRDSAMYRCASSSRLLAGGPSYNEQFFGPGTRLTVL.